This TCR beta chain was retrieved from a study of PD-1 blockade in mismatch repair-deficient tumors. Study results and limitations: After pembrolizumab, tumor-resident clones rose rapidly, then generally contracted before radiologic responses.

Every patient had mismatch repair deficiency by PCR or immunohistochemistry. TCR sequencing covered a few patients who responded to pembrolizumab. Deletions cut 2 bases from V and 3 bases from J, with 8 bases between. This CDR3 has 13 amino acids. Germline V gene lookup returns CDR1 MNHEY and CDR2 SMNVEV (reference sequence). Profiling relied on immunoSEQ multiplex PCR, and the TCRdb table lists in-frame clones only, not all of them. Counted here are 15,000 to 25,000 clones, approximately 80% occurring once; the ten biggest clones make up 1.4%. Points on this clone: Its antigen is still unknown.

The specimen was PBMCs, collected 52 weeks after starting pembrolizumab. The chain uses TRBV27 and TRBJ2-7; D is ambiguous. This clonotype originated in an adult with mismatch repair-deficient cancer. The CDR3 region is CASSLGLLYEQYF. CDR3 bases: TGTGCCAGCAGTTTAGGCCTCCTCTACGAGCAGTACTTC.